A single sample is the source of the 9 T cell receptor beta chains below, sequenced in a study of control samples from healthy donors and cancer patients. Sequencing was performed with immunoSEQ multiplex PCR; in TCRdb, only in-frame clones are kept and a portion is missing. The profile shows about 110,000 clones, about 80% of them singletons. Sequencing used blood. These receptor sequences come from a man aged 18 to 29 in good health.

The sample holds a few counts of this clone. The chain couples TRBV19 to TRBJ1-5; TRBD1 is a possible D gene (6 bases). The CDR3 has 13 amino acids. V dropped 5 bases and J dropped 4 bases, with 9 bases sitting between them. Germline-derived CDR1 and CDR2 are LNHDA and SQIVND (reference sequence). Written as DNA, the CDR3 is TGTGCCAGTAGTCCACAGGGTAATCAGCCCCAGCATTTT. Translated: CASSPQGNQPQHF.

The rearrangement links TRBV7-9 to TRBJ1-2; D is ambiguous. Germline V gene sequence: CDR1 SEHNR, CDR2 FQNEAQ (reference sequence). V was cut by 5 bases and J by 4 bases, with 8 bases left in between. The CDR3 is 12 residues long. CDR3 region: CASSQQIYGYTF. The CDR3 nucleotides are TGTGCCAGCAGCCAGCAGATCTATGGCTACACCTTC. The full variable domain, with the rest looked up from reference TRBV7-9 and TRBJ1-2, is DTGVSQNPRHKITKRGQNVTFRCDPISEHNRLYWYRQTLGQGPEFLTYFQNEAQLEKSRLLSDRFSAERPKGSFSTLEIQRTEQGDSAMYLCASSQQIYGYTFGSGTRLTVV.

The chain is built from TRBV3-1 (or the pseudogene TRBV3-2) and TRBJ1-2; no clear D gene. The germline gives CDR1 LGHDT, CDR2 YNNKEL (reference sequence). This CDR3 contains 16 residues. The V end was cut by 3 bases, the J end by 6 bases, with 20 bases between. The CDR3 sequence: CASSQDTDRHLHGYTF. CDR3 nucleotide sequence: TGTGCCAGCAGCCAGGATACTGACCGGCATTTACATGGCTACACCTTC.

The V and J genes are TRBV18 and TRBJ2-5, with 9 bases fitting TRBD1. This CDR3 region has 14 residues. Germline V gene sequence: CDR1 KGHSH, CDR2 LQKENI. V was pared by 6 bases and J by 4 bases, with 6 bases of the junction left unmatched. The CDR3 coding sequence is TGTGCCAGCTCTCCTACAGGGGGCCGAGAGACCCAGTACTTC. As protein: CASSPTGGRETQYF.

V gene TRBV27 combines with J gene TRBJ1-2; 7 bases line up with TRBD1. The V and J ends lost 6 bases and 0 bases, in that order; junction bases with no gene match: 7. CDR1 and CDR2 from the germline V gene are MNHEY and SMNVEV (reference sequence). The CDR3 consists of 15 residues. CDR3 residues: CASSPRGNANYGYTF. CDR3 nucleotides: TGTGCCAGCAGCCCCAGGGGGAACGCTAACTATGGCTACACCTTC.

CDR3 coding DNA: TGTGCCACCAGTGATGTTAGCGGGGCGAGCTCCTACAATGAGCAGTTCTTC. It codes for CATSDVSGASSYNEQFF. The chain links TRBV24-1 to TRBJ2-1, with 8 bases fitting TRBD2. The CDR3 totals 17 residues. Germline assignment: CDR1 KGHDR and CDR2 SFDVKD. J was trimmed by 0 bases and V by 3 bases; bases with no gene match: 6.

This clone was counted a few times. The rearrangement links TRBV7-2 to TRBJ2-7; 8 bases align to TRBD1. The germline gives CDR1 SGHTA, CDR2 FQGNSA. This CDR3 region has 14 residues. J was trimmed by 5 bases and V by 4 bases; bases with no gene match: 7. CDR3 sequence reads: CASSSGQGHNEQYV. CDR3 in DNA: TGTGCCAGCAGCTCCGGACAGGGACATAACGAGCAGTACGTC.

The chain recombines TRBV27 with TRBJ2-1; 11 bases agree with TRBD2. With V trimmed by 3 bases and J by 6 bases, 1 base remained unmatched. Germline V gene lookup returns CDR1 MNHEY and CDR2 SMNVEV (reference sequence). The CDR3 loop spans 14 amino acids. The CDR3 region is CASSFLAGGNEQFF. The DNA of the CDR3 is TGTGCCAGCAGTTTCCTAGCGGGGGGCAATGAGCAGTTCTTC.

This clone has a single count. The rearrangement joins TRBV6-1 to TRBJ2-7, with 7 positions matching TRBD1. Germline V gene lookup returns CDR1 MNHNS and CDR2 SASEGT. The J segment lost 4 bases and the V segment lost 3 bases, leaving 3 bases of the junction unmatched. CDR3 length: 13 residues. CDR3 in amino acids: CASSEKTGYEQYV. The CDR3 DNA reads TGTGCCAGCAGTGAGAAGACAGGGTACGAGCAGTACGTC.